This T cell receptor beta chain was sequenced for a study of cytomegalovirus exposure and HLA in healthy donors. Notes on the study in general: More clonal expansion characterized HLA-associated TCR beta chains than equally common others in a later analysis.

This clone came up once. No antigen is known for it. PCR used 60 Vbeta primers and 13 Jbeta primers. The table came from immunoSEQ multiplex PCR; TCRdb's copy has only in-frame clones and leaves some out. The repertoire holds 140,000 or so clones, with under 80% as singletons. Though probably carrying unrecorded immune exposures, donors were nominally healthy at sampling. This CDR3 has 15 residues. Germline V gene lookup returns CDR1 MNHEY and CDR2 SMNVEV (reference sequence). Unmatched junction bases numbered 4, after V lost 6 bases and J lost 3 bases. V gene TRBV27 combines with J gene TRBJ2-7; 14 nucleotides agree with TRBD2. The receptor was isolated from a man between 18 and 35 years old in good health and CMV-seropositive. Sequenced sample: PBMCs. This chain's CDR3 is CASSRLAGGIYEQYF. The CDR3 DNA reads as TGTGCCAGCAGCCGACTAGCGGGAGGGATCTACGAGCAGTACTTC.